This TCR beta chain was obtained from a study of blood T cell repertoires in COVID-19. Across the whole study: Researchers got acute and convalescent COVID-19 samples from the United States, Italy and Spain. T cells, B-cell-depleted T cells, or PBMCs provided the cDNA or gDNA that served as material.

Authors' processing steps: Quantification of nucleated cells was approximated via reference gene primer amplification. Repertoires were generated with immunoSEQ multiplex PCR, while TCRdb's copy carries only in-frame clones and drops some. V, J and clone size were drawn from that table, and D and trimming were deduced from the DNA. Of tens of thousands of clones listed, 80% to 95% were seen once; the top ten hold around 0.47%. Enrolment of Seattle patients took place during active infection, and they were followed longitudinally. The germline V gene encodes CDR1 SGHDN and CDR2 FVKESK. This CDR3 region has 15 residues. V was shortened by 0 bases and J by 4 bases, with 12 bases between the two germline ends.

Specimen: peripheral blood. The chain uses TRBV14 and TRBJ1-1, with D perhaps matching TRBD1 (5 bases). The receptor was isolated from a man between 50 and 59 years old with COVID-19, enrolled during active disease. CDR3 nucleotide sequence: TGTGCCAGCAGCCAAGATAGGGGCATGGCCACTGAAGCTTTCTTT. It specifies CASSQDRGMATEAFF.